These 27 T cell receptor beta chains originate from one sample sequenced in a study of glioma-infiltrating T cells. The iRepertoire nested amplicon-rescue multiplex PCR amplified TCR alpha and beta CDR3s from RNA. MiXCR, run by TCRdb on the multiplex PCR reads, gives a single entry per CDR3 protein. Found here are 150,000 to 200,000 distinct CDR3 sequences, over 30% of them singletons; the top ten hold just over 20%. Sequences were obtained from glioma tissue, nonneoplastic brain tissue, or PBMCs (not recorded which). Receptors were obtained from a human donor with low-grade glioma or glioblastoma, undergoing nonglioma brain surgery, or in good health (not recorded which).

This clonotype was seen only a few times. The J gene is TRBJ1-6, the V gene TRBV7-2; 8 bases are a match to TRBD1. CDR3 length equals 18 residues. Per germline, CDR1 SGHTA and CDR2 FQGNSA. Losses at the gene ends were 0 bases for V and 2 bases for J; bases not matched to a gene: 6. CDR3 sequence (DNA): TGTGCCAGCAGCTTAGCGGGGCAGGGGGCGACCTATAATTCACCCCTCCACTTT. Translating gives CASSLAGQGATYNSPLHF. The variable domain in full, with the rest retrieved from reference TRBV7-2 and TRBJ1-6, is GAGVSQSPSNKVTEKGKDVELRCDPISGHTALYWYRQSLGQGLEFLIYFQGNSAPDKSGLPSDRFSAERTGGSVSTLTIQRTQQEDSAVYLCASSLAGQGATYNSPLHFGNGTRLTVT.

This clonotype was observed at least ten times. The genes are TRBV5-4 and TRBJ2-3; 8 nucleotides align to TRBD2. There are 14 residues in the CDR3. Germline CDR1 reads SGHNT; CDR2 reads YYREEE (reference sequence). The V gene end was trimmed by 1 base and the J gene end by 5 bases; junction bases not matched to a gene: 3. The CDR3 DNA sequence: TGTGCCAGCAGCTTGTCCAGCGGGAGAGATACGCAGTATTTT. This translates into CASSLSSGRDTQYF.

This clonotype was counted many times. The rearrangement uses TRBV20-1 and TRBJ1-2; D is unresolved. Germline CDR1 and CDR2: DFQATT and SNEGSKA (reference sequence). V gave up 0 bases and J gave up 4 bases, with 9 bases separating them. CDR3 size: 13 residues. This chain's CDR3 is CSARDEIVYGYTF. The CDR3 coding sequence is TGCAGTGCTAGAGATGAGATCGTCTATGGCTACACCTTC.

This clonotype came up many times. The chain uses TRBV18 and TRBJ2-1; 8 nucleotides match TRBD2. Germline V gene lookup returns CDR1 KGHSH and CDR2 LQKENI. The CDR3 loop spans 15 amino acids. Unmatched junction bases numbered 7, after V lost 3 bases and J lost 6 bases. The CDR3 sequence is CASSPPGLVGNEQFF. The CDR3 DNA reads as TGTGCCAGCTCACCTCCGGGACTAGTGGGCAATGAGCAGTTCTTC.

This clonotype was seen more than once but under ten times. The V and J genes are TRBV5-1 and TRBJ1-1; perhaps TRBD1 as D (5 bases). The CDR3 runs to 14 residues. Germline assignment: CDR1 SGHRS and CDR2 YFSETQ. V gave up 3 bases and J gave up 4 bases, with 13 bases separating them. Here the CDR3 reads CASSWSGAGTEAFF. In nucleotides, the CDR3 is TGCGCCAGCAGCTGGAGTGGGGCGGGCACTGAAGCTTTCTTT.

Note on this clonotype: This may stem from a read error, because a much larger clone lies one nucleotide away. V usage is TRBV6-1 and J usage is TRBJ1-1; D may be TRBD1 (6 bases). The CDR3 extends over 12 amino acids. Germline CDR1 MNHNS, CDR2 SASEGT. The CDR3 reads CASSSPDRPALF. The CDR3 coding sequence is TGTGCCAGCAGTTCACCCGACAGGCCAGCTCTCTTT.

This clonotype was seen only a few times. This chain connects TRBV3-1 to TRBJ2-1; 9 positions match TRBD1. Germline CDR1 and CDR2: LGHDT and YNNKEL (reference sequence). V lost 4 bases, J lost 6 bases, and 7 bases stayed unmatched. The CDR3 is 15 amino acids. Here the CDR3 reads CASSPGTGMGNEQFF. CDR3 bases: TGTGCCAGCAGCCCCGGGACAGGGATGGGCAATGAGCAGTTCTTC.

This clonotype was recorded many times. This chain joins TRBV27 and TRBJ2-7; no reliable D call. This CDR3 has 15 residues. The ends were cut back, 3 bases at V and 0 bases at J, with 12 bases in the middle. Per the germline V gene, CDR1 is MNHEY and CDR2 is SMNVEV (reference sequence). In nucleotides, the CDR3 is TGTGCCAGCAGTTTGACTGTCCTAGGCTCCTACGAGCAGTACTTC. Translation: CASSLTVLGSYEQYF.

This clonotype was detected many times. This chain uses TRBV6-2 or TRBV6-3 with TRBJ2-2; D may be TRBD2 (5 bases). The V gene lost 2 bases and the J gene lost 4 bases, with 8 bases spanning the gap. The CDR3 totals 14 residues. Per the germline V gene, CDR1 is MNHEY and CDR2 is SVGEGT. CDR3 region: CASSYKGSTGELFF. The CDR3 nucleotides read TGTGCCAGCAGTTACAAAGGGAGCACCGGGGAGCTGTTTTTT.

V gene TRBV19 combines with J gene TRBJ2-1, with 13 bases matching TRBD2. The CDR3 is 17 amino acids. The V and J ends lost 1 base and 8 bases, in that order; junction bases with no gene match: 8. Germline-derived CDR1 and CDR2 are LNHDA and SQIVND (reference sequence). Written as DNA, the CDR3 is TGTGCCAGTAGTATAGGGGCCACTAGCGGGAGGGCACATGAGCAGTTCTTC. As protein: CASSIGATSGRAHEQFF. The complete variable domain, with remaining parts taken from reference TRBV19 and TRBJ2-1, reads DGGITQSPKYLFRKEGQNVTLSCEQNLNHDAMYWYRQDPGQGLRLIYYSQIVNDFQKGDIAEGYSVSREKKESFPLTVTSAQKNPTAFYLCASSIGATSGRAHEQFFGPGTRLTVL.

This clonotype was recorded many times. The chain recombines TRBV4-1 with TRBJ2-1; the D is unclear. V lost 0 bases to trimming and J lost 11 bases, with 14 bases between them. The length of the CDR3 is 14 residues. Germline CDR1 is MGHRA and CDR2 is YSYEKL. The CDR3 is CASSQEQAFVKQFF. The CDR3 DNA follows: TGCGCCAGCAGCCAAGAGCAGGCATTCGTTAAGCAGTTCTTC.

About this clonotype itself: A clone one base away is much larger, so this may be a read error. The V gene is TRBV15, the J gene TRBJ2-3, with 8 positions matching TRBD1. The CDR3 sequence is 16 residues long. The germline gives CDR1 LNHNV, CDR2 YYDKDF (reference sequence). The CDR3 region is CATGPLWTGSTNTQYF. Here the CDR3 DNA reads TGTGCCACCGGCCCACTTTGGACAGGGAGCACAAATACGCAGTATTTT. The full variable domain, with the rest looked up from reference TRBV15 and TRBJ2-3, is DAMVIQNPRYQVTQFGKPVTLSCSQTLNHNVMYWYQQKSSQAPKLLFHYYDKDFNNEADTPDNFQSRRPNTSFCFLDIRSPGLGDTAMYLCATGPLWTGSTNTQYFGPGTRLTVL.

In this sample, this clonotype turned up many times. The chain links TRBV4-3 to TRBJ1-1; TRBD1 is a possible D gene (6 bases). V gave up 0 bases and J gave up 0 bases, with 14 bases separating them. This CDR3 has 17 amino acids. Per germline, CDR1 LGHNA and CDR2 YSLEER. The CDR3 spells CASSQELAQGMNTEAFF. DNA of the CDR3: TGCGCCAGCAGCCAAGAATTGGCACAGGGAATGAACACTGAAGCTTTCTTT.

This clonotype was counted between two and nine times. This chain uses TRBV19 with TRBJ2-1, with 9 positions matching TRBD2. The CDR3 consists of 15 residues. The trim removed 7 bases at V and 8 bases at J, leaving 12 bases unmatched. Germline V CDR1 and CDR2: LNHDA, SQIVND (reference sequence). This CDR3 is CASKMELAGPDEQFF. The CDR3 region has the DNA TGTGCCAGTAAGATGGAACTAGCGGGCCCAGATGAGCAGTTCTTC.

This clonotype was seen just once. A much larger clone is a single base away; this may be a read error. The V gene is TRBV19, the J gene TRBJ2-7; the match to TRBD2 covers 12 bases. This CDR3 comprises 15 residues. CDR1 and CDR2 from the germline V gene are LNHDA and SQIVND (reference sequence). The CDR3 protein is CASSIRLAGVYERYF. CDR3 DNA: TGTGCCAGTAGTATTCGACTAGCGGGAGTCTACGAGCGGTACTTC.

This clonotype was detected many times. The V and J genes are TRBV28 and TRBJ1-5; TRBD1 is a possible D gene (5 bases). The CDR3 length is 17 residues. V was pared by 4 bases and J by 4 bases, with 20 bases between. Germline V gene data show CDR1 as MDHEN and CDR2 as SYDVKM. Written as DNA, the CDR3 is TGTGCCAGCAGTTCTCTCTGGGGACGGACCTTGAATCAGCCCCAGCATTTT. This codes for CASSSLWGRTLNQPQHF.

DNA for the CDR3: TGTGCTAGTGGTTTTCGGGCCACCCGGGGTACGCAGTATTTT. This sequence encodes CASGFRATRGTQYF. The J gene is TRBJ2-3, the V gene TRBV12-5; possible D gene TRBD2, 5 bases. Germline loops: CDR1 LGHNT, CDR2 FRNRAP. This CDR3 has 14 residues. Trimming took off 3 bases at V and 8 bases at J, with 15 bases between the two ends.

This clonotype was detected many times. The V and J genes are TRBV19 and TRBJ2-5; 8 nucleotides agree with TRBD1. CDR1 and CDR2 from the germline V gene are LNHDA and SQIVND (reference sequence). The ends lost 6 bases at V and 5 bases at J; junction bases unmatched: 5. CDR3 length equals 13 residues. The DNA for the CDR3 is TGTGCCAGTAGCCCGACAGGGGTGGAGACCCAGTACTTC. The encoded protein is CASSPTGVETQYF.

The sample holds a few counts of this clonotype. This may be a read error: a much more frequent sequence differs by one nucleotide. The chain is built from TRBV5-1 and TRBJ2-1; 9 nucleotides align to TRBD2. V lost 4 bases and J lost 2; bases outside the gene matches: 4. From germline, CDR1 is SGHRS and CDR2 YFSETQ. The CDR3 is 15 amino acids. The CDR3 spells CASSTGTSPYNEQFF. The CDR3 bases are TGCGCCAGCAGCACCGGGACTAGCCCCTACAATGAGCAGTTCTTC.

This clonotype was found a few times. The CDR3 reads CAWGEVTDTQYF. The CDR3 region has the DNA TGTGCCTGGGGGGAGGTCACAGATACGCAGTATTTT. V is TRBV30 and J is TRBJ2-3, with D possibly being TRBD2 (6 bases). V gave up 5 bases and J gave up 2 bases, with 8 bases separating them. The germline V gene has CDR1 GTSNPN and CDR2 SVGIG (reference sequence). This CDR3 has 12 residues.

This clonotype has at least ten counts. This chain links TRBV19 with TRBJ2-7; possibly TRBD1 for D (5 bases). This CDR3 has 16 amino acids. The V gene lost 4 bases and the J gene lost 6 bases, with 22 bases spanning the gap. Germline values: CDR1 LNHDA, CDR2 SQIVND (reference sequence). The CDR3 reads CASSTPANPTVGEQYF. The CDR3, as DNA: TGTGCCAGTAGTACCCCTGCGAATCCGACAGTGGGCGAGCAGTACTTC.

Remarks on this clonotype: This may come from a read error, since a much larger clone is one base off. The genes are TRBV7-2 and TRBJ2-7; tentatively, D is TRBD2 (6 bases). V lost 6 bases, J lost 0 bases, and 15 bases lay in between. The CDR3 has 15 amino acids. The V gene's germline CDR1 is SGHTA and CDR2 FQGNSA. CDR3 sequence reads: CASRPAIGSSYEQYF. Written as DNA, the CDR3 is TGTGCCAGCAGACCCGCAATCGGGAGCTCCTACGAGCAGTACTTC.

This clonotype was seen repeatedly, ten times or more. CDR3 DNA: TGTGCCAGCAGACTAGCGGGAAGGTCCGGGGAGCTGTTTTTT. Amino acids: CASRLAGRSGELFF. The J gene is TRBJ2-2, the V gene TRBV6-2 or TRBV6-3; 10 bases agree with TRBD2. Germline CDR1 reads MNHEY; CDR2 reads SVGEGT. The CDR3 is made up of 14 amino acids. With 6 bases clipped from V and 6 bases from J, the junction kept 4 bases outside the gene matches.

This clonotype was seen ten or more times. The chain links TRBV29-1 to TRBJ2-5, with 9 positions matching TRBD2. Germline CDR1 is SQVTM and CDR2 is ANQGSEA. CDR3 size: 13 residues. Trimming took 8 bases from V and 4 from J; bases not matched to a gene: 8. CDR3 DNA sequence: TGCAGCTTCCAAGCGGGGGGTGCAGAGACCCAGTACTTC. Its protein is CSFQAGGAETQYF.

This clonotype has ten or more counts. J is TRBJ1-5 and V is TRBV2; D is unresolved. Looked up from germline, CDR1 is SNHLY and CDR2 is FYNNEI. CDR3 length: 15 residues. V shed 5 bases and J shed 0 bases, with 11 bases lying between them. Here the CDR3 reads CASSKTKVSNQPQHF. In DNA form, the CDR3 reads TGTGCCAGCAGTAAGACAAAAGTTAGCAATCAGCCCCAGCATTTT.

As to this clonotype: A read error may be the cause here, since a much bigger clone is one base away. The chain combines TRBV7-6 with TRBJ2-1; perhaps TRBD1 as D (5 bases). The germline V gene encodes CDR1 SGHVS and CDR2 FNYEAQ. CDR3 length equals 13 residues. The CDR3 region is CASSLGTDNGQFF. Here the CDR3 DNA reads TGTGCCAGCAGCTTAGGGACGGACAATGGGCAGTTCTTC.

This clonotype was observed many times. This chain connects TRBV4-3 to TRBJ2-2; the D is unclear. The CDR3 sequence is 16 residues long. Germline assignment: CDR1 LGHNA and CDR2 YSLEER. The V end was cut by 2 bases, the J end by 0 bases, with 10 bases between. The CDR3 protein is CASSQFIWTNTGELFF. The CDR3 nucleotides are TGCGCCAGCAGCCAATTTATCTGGACGAACACCGGGGAGCTGTTTTTT.